This T cell receptor beta chain was captured by sequencing in a study of sequential checkpoint blockade in melanoma. Overall study: First-line arms were nivolumab then ipilimumab, or the reverse, randomized 1:1. Maintenance nivolumab came after either treatment sequence.

Produced via immunoSEQ multiplex PCR; TCRdb's table is partial and in-frame only. The data show 15,000 to 20,000 clones, with approximately 74% seen just once and approximately 35% held by the top ten. V was clipped by 3 bases and J by 3 bases; unmatched bases: 11. CDR3 size: 17 residues. Looked up from germline, CDR1 is SGHDN and CDR2 is FVKESK. A few counts support this clone. Treatment described: randomized to nivolumab then ipilimumab (arm A) or the reverse (arm B). DNA-damaging chemotherapy had not been given to any patient beforehand. Sorted cells were live CD3+CD8+, lacking CD19 and CD56, from PBMCs.

Sequencing used CD8+ T cells sorted from blood (inferred from file names), obtained from a patient given nivolumab and ipilimumab in sequence. The V and J genes are TRBV14 and TRBJ1-3, with 7 positions matching TRBD1. This TCR derives from a human donor with melanoma. The CDR3 loop reads CASSHQKDRLLGNTIYF. The CDR3 DNA sequence: TGTGCCAGCAGCCACCAGAAGGACAGGCTACTTGGAAACACCATATATTTT.